This T cell receptor (beta chain) was recovered during a study of CD4 and CD8 cells across lung adenocarcinoma regions. TCRdb fed the PCR reads into MiXCR, producing one record per CDR3 protein. Counted here are some 7,000 distinct CDR3 sequences, roughly 54% occurring once; the ten biggest clones make up around 40%. CDR3 length: 13 residues. V shed 1 base and J shed 5 bases, with 10 bases lying between them. Germline assignment: CDR1 DFQATT and CDR2 SNEGSKA (reference sequence). The TCR was taken from a male donor with lung adenocarcinoma. The CD4 and CD8 labels of this study may be unreliable. Input material: CD8+ T cells from the center of a lung tumor. The rearrangement links TRBV20-1 to TRBJ2-3, with no clear D. The CDR3 here is CSARGVWEDTQYF. DNA for the CDR3: TGCAGTGCTAGAGGAGTATGGGAAGATACGCAGTATTTT.